The rows below give T cell receptor beta chains drawn from one sample of a study of early T cells in non-severe SARS-CoV-2 infection. Via MiXCR, TCRdb re-called the 5' RACE reads, giving one row per CDR3 protein. The data hold 25,000 to 30,000 distinct CDR3 sequences, with roughly 4% observed a single time. The source material was whole blood. The receptors shown here come from an adult who was a healthcare worker with PCR-confirmed SARS-CoV-2 infection or an uninfected control (not recorded which). The CDR3 runs from the conserved cysteine through the conserved F or W. A D gene is named only where the DNA matches it firmly.

v_call	cdr3_length	d_call	cdr3_aa
TRBV27	17	TRBD2	CASSLVRVRGAGNEQFF
TRBV7-8	15	-	CASSLEGAGANVLTF
TRBV5-1	14	TRBD1	CASSTGTGRDEQYF
TRBV9	16	TRBD1	CASSPRQDRKPYEQYF
TRBV3-1	13	-	CASSRVGFYEQYF
TRBV28	15	TRBD1	CASSGQGANTGELFF
TRBV5-4	15	-	CASSLRVYGANVLTF
TRBV20-1	16	TRBD2	CSARDPSGGNSYEQYF
TRBV7-9	19	TRBD2	CASSVTVLAGNLINNEQFF
TRBV29-1	14	TRBD2	CSVEGGSGSGEQYF
TRBV5-1	15	-	CASSLGRAGTGELFF
TRBV11-2	14	-	CASSVLRGAETQYF
TRBV18	12	-	CASSPHADTQYF
TRBV20-1	13	-	CSASVDSTDTQYF
TRBV21-1	17	-	CASSPRRLAGVPDTQYF
TRBV20-1	13	-	CSAEDRSNQPQHF
TRBV20-1	14	TRBD2	CSKTSGGASDTQYF
TRBV5-6	13	-	CASSPPARVGYTF
TRBV7-2	16	-	CASSLVSTPTTDTQYF
TRBV6-1	15	TRBD2	CASSQGLAGVGTQYF
TRBV2	14	-	CASSETGMLQPQHF
TRBV7-7	13	-	CASSLANTDTQYF
TRBV7-8	14	TRBD1	CASSLDRGNTEAFF
TRBV28	16	-	CASSGGTTANTGELFF
TRBV9	12	-	CASSVVSDTQYF
TRBV7-8	16	-	CASSLVVSTNTGELFF
TRBV2	14	-	CASSGQQMGNEQFF
TRBV6-2/TRBV6-3	16	TRBD2	CASTPRGGKFTGELFF
TRBV6-1	15	TRBD1	CATKQGVWMNTEAFF
TRBV20-1	13	-	CSAREVGAQPQHF
TRBV27	13	-	CASSFPGSDEQFF
TRBV28	15	-	CASTLLSSYNSPLHF